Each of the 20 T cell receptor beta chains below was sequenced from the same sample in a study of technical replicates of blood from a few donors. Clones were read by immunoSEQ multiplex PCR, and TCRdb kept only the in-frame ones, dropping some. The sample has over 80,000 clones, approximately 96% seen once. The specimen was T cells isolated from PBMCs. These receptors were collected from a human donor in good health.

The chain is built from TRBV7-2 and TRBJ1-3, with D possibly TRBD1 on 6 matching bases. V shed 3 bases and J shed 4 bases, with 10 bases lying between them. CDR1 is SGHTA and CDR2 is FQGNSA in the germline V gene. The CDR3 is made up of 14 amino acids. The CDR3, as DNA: TGTGCCAGCAGCTTCCCAGGGGCAGGAAACACCATATATTTT. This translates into CASSFPGAGNTIYF.

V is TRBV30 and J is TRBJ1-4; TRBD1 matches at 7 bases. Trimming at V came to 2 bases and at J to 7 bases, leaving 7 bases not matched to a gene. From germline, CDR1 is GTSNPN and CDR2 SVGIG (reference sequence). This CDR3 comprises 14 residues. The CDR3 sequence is CAWSNGRGSEKLFF. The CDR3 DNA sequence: TGTGCCTGGAGTAATGGCAGGGGGAGTGAAAAACTGTTTTTT.

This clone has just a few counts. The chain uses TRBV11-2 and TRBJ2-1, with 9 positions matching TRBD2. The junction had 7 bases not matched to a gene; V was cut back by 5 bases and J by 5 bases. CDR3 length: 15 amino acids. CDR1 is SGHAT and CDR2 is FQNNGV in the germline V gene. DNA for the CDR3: TGTGCCAGCAGCCTGAGCGGGAGGATGAACAATGAGCAGTTCTTC. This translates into CASSLSGRMNNEQFF. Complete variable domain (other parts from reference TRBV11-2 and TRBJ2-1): EAGVAQSPRYKIIEKRQSVAFWCNPISGHATLYWYQQILGQGPKLLIQFQNNGVVDDSQLPKDRFSAERLKGVDSTLKIQPAKLEDSAVYLCASSLSGRMNNEQFFGPGTRLTVL.

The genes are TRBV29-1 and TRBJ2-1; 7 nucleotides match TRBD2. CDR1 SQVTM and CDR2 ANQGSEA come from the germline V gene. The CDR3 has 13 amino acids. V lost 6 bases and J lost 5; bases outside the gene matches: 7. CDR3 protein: CSVGGVTNNEQFF. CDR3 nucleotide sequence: TGCAGCGTGGGGGGGGTGACCAACAATGAGCAGTTCTTC.

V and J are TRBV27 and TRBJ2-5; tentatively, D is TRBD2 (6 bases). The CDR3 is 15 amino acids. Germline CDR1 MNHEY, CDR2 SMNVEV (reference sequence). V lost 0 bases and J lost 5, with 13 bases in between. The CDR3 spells CASSLSRLAIETQYF. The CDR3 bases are TGTGCCAGCAGTTTATCGAGGCTAGCGATCGAGACCCAGTACTTC.

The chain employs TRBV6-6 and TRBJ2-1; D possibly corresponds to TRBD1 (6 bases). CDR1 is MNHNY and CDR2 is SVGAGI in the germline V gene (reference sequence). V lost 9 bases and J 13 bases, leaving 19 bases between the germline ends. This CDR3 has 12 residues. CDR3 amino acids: CASTGLGGDQFF. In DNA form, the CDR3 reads TGTGCCAGTACAGGGTTAGGGGGAGACCAGTTCTTC.

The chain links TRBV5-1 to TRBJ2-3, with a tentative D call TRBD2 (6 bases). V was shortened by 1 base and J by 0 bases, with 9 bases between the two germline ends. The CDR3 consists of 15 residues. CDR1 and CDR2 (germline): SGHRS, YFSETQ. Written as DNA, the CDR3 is TGCGCCAGCAGCTTGACCGGGACTAGCACAGATACGCAGTATTTT. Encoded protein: CASSLTGTSTDTQYF.

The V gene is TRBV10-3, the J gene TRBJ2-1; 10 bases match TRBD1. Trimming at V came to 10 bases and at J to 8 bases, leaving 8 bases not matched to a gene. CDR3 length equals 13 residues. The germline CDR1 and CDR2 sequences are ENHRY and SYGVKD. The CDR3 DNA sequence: TGTGCCACCTTGGGACAGGGGAACGATGAGCAGTTCTTC. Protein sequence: CATLGQGNDEQFF.

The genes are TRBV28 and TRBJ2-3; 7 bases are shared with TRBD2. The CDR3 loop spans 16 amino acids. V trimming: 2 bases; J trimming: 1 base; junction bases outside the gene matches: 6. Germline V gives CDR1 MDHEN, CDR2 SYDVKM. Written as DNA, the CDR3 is TGTGCCAGCAGTTTAGGGGCTAGCGGCCGCACAGATACGCAGTATTTT. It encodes CASSLGASGRTDTQYF.

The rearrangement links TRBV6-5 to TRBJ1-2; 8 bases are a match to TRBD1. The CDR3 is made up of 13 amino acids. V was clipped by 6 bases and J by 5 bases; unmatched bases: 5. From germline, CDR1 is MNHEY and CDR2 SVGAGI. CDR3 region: CASSRTGSYGYTF. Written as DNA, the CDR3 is TGTGCCAGCAGCCGGACAGGGTCGTATGGCTACACCTTC.

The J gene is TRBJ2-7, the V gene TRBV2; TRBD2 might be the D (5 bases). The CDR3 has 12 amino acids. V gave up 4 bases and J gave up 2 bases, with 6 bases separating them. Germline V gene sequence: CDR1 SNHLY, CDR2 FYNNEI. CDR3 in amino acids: CASSVGAYEQYF. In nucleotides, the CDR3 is TGTGCCAGCAGTGTGGGAGCCTACGAGCAGTACTTC.

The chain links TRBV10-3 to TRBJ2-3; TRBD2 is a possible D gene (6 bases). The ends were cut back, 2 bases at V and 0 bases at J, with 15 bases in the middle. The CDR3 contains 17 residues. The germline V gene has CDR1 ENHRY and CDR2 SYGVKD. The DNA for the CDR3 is TGTGCCATCAGTGAGCCGTCTCTAGCGACTAGCACAGATACGCAGTATTTT. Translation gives CAISEPSLATSTDTQYF.

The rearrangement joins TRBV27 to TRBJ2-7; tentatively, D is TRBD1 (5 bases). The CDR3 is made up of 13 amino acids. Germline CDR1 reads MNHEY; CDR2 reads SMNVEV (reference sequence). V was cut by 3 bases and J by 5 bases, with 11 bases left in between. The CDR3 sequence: CASSFKGSHEQYF. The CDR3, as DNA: TGTGCCAGCAGTTTTAAGGGGTCCCACGAGCAGTACTTC.

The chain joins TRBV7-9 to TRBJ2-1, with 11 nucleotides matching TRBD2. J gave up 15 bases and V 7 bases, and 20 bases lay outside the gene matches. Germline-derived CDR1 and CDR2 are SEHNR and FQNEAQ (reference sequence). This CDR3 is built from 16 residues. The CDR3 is CASNINPGLAELEGFF. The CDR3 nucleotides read TGTGCCAGCAATATTAATCCGGGACTAGCGGAGCTCGAAGGGTTCTTC.

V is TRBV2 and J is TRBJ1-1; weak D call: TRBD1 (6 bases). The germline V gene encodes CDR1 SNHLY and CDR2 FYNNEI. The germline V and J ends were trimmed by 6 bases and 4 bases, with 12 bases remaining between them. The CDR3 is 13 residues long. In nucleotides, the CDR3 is TGTGCCAGCAGCTACAGGGTAAGCACTGAAGCTTTCTTT. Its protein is CASSYRVSTEAFF.

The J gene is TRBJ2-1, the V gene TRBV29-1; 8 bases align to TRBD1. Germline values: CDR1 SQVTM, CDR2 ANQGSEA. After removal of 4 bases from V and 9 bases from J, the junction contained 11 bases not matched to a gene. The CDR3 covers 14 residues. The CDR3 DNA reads TGCAGCGTTGCTGGACAGGGTGTGAGCGGTGAGCAGTTCTTC. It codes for CSVAGQGVSGEQFF.

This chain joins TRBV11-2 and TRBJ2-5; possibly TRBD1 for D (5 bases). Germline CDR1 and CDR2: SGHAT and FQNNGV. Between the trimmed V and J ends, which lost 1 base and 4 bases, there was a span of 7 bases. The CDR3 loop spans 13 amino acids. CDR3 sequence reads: CASSLGQSETQYF. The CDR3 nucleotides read TGTGCCAGCAGCTTAGGACAGTCAGAGACCCAGTACTTC.

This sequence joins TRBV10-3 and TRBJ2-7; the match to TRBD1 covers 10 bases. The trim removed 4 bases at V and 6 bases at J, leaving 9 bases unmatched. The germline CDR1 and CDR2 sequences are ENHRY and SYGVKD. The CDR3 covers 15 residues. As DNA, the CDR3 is TGTGCCATCAGTGGTGGGACAGGGGTATCCGGCGAGCAGTACTTC. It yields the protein CAISGGTGVSGEQYF.

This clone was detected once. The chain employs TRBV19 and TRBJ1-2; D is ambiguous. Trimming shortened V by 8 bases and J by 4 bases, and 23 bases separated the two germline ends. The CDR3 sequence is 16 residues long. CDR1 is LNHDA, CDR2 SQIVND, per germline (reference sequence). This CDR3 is CASQPWERRSAYGYTF. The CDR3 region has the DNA TGTGCCAGTCAGCCCTGGGAGCGGAGGTCCGCCTATGGCTACACCTTC.

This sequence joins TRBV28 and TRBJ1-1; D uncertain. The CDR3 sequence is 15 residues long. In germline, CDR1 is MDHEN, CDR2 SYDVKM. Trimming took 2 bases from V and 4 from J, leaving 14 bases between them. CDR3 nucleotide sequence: TGTGCCAGCAGTTTAATGGCGGTTTTGGCCACTGAAGCTTTCTTT. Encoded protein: CASSLMAVLATEAFF.